A single sample gave rise to the 7 T cell receptor beta chains below, sequenced in a study of OX40 agonist ivuxolimab in advanced cancers. Produced via immunoSEQ multiplex PCR; TCRdb's table is partial and in-frame only. The table has tens of thousands of clones, roughly 90% seen once. This specimen consisted of CD4+ or CD8+ T cells sorted from blood, obtained in a trial of the OX40 agonist ivuxolimab. The receptors were sampled from an adult with an advanced solid tumor such as melanoma, head and neck, liver or kidney cancer.

This clone appeared once. This rearrangement joins TRBV5-4 to TRBJ2-5; D not certain. Germline CDR1 and CDR2: SGHNT and YYREEE (reference sequence). V lost 5 bases, J lost 4 bases, and 15 bases lay in between. The CDR3 is made up of 14 amino acids. The CDR3, as DNA: TGTGCCAGCAGGGGCTCACTGGGTGGAGAGACCCAGTACTTC. Protein sequence: CASRGSLGGETQYF.

V usage is TRBV2 and J usage is TRBJ2-1, with D perhaps TRBD1 (6 bases). Per germline, CDR1 SNHLY and CDR2 FYNNEI. The CDR3 contains 13 residues. The V end was cut by 7 bases, the J end by 6 bases, with 13 bases between. For the CDR3, the DNA is TGTGCCAGCACTTCGACGACAGGCAATGAGCAGTTCTTC. Protein sequence: CASTSTTGNEQFF.

V and J are TRBV15 and TRBJ1-1; possibly TRBD1 for D (5 bases). V lost 7 bases to trimming and J lost 1 base, with 22 bases between them. CDR1 is LNHNV and CDR2 is YYDKDF in the germline V gene (reference sequence). The CDR3 runs to 17 residues. The CDR3 sequence: CATTRRSGGAGNTEAFF. In nucleotides, the CDR3 is TGTGCCACCACCAGGAGGTCAGGCGGGGCGGGGAACACTGAAGCTTTCTTT.

The count of this clone is one. J is TRBJ2-1 and V is TRBV18; 7 bases fit TRBD2. Germline loops: CDR1 KGHSH, CDR2 LQKENI. The CDR3 loop spans 14 amino acids. V lost 3 bases to trimming and J lost 6 bases; unmatched junction nucleotides: 5. The CDR3 region is CASSPGLVRNEQFF. The CDR3 DNA reads TGTGCCAGCTCACCCGGACTAGTCCGCAATGAGCAGTTCTTC.

This chain links TRBV6-5 with TRBJ2-7; TRBD1 is a possible D gene (6 bases). The CDR3 sequence is 14 residues long. CDR1 and CDR2 (germline): MNHEY, SVGAGI. With 9 bases removed from V and 3 bases from J, the gap between germline ends came to 18 bases. Here the CDR3 DNA reads TGTGCCAGTAAAGAAACAGGGTATGGCTACGAGCAGTACTTC. Translating gives CASKETGYGYEQYF.

V and J are TRBV5-6 and TRBJ2-7; D is uncertain. The ends were cut back, 1 base at V and 0 bases at J, with 2 bases in the middle. Germline lookup yields CDR1 SGHDT and CDR2 YYEEEE. There are 12 residues in the CDR3. The CDR3 DNA sequence: TGTGCCAGCAGCTTGACCTCCTACGAGCAGTACTTC. Translated, it gives CASSLTSYEQYF.

This clone appeared once. The J gene is TRBJ2-7, the V gene TRBV28, with 11 bases identical to TRBD2. This CDR3 is built from 15 residues. The trim removed 10 bases at V and 7 bases at J, leaving 15 bases unmatched. Germline V lookup: CDR1 MDHEN, CDR2 SYDVKM. This CDR3 is CAIKTTTSGAGEQYF. As DNA, the CDR3 is TGTGCCATAAAAACGACGACTAGCGGGGCGGGTGAGCAGTACTTC. Together with reference TRBV28 and TRBJ2-7, the CDR3 gives the full variable domain: DVKVTQSSRYLVKRTGEKVFLECVQDMDHENMFWYRQDPGLGLRLIYFSYDVKMKEKGDIPEGYSVSREKKERFSLILESASTNQTSMYLCAIKTTTSGAGEQYFGPGTRLTVT.